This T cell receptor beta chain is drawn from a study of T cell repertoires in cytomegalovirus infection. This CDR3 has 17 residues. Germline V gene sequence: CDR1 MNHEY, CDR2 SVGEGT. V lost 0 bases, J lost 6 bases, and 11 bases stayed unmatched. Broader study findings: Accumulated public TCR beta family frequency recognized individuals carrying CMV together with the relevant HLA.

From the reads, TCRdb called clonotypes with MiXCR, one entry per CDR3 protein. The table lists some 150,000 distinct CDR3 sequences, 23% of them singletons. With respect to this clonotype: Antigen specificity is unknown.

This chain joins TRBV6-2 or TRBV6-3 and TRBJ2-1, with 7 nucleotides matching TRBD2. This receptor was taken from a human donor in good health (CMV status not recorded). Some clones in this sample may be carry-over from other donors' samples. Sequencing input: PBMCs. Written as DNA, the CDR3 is TGTGCCAGCAGTTACTCGGGGGGGACTATTATCTCCAATGAGCAGTTCTTC. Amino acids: CASSYSGGTIISNEQFF.